This T cell receptor (beta chain) was identified during a study of T cell responses to AZD1222 COVID-19 vaccine. CDR1 and CDR2 (germline): MNHEY, SVGAGI. V lost 11 bases and J lost 9, with 20 bases in between. This CDR3 comprises 13 residues. Assay used: immunoSEQ multiplex PCR; TCRdb lists only in-frame clones, some missing. The sample includes tens of thousands of clones, around 87% of them seen just once. The sample consisted of peripheral blood, taken 28 days after the second AZD1222 dose. The gene calls are TRBV6-5 and TRBJ1-3; no reliable D call. The TCR was taken from an adult who received the AZD1222 COVID-19 vaccine. In DNA, the CDR3 is TGTGCCGTTCTCGGAGGAGGGAGCGGCACCATATATTTT. It yields the protein CAVLGGGSGTIYF.